This T cell receptor (beta chain) is drawn from a study of blood T cells in healthy people across ages. Every participating donor contributed 7.5 to 10 milliliters of peripheral blood through a draw. Total RNA, at least 5 micrograms per sample, was extracted from PBMCs. A sample-barcoded 5' primer and a J-beta primer mix were used in a second PCR of roughly 7 to 12 cycles. A single record per CDR3 protein comes from TCRdb applying MiXCR to the 5' RACE reads. Counted here are around 800,000 distinct CDR3 sequences, more than 35% occurring once; the ten biggest clones make up about a sixth. Comments on this clonotype: Its target is unknown.

CDR3 length: 14 amino acids. The V gene's germline CDR1 is SEHNR and CDR2 FQNEAQ (reference sequence). The germline V and J ends were trimmed by 6 bases and 8 bases, with 19 bases remaining between them. Points from the study as a whole: Nothing was known about donor CMV status, and this possibly confounded expanded clonotype changes. PBMCs were not sorted, which prevented a conclusive comparison of naive versus antigen-experienced cells.

The chain combines TRBV7-9 with TRBJ1-2, with D uncertain. The origin of this receptor is a man older than 75 in good health. Material: blood. The CDR3 DNA reads TGTGCCAGCAGTCTTAGTTGCGAAACGGGGGGCTACACCTTC. Translation gives CASSLSCETGGYTF.